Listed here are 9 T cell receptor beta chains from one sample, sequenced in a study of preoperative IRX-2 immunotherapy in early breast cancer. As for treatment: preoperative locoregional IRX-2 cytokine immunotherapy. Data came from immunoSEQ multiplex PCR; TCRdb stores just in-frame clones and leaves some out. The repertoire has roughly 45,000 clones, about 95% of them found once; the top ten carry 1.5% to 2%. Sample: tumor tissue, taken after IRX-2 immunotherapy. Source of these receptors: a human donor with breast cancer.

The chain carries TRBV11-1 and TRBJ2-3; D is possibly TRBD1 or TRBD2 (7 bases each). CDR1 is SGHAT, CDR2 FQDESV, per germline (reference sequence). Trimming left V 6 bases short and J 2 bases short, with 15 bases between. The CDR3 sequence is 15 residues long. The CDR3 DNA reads TGTGCCAGCAGACCGACAGGGAGGGCCACAGATACGCAGTATTTT. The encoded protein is CASRPTGRATDTQYF.

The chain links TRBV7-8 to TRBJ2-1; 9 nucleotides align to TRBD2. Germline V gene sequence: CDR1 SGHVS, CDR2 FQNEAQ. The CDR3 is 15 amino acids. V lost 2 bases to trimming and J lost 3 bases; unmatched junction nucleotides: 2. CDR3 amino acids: CASSLSGGHYNEQFF. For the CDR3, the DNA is TGTGCCAGCAGCTTAAGCGGGGGGCACTACAATGAGCAGTTCTTC.

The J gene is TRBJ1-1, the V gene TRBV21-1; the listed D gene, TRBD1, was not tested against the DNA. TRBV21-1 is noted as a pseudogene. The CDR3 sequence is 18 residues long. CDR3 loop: CASSKPALTGVENTEAFF. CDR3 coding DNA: TGTGCCAGCAGCAAACCCGCCCTGACAGGGGTAGAGAACACTGAAGCTTTCTTT.

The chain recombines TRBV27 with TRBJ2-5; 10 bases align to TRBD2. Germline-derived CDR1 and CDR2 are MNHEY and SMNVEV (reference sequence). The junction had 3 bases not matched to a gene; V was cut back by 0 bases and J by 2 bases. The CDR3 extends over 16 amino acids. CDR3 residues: CASSLSTSGPQETQYF. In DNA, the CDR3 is TGTGCCAGCAGTTTATCGACTAGCGGGCCTCAAGAGACCCAGTACTTC.

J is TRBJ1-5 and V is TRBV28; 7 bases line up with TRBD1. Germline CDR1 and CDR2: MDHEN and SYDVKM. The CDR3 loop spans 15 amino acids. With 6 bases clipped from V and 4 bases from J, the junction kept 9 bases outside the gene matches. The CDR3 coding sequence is TGTGCCAGCAGGCCCCAGGGGGGTTGGAATCAGCCCCAGCATTTT. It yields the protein CASRPQGGWNQPQHF. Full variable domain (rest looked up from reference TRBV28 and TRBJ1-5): DVKVTQSSRYLVKRTGEKVFLECVQDMDHENMFWYRQDPGLGLRLIYFSYDVKMKEKGDIPEGYSVSREKKERFSLILESASTNQTSMYLCASRPQGGWNQPQHFGDGTRLSIL.

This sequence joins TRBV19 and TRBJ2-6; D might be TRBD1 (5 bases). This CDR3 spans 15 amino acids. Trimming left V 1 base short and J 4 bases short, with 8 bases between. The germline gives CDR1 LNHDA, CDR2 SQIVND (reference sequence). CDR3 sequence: CASSIGGAGANVLTF. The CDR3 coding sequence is TGTGCCAGTAGTATAGGGGGCGCCGGGGCCAACGTCCTGACTTTC. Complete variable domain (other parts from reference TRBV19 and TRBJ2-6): DGGITQSPKYLFRKEGQNVTLSCEQNLNHDAMYWYRQDPGQGLRLIYYSQIVNDFQKGDIAEGYSVSREKKESFPLTVTSAQKNPTAFYLCASSIGGAGANVLTFGAGSRLTVL.

In DNA, the CDR3 is TGTGCCAGCTCACCAAACAGCTATGAGCAGTTCTTC. Its translation: CASSPNSYEQFF. V is TRBV18 and J is TRBJ2-1, with no clear D. V dropped 2 bases and J dropped 8 bases, with 7 bases sitting between them. The CDR3 has 12 amino acids. The germline CDR1 and CDR2 sequences are KGHSH and LQKENI.

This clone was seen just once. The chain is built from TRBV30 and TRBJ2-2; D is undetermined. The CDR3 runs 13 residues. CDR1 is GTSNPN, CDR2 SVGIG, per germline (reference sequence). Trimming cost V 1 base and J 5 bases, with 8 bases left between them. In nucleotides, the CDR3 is TGTGCCTGGAGTGCTAAGGTTACCGGGGAGCTGTTTTTT. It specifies CAWSAKVTGELFF.

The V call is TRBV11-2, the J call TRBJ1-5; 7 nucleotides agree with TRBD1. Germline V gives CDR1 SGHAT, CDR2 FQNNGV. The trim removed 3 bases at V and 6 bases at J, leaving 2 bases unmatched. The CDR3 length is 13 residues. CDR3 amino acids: CASSFDRAQPQHF. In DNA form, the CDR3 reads TGTGCCAGCAGCTTTGACAGGGCTCAGCCCCAGCATTTT.